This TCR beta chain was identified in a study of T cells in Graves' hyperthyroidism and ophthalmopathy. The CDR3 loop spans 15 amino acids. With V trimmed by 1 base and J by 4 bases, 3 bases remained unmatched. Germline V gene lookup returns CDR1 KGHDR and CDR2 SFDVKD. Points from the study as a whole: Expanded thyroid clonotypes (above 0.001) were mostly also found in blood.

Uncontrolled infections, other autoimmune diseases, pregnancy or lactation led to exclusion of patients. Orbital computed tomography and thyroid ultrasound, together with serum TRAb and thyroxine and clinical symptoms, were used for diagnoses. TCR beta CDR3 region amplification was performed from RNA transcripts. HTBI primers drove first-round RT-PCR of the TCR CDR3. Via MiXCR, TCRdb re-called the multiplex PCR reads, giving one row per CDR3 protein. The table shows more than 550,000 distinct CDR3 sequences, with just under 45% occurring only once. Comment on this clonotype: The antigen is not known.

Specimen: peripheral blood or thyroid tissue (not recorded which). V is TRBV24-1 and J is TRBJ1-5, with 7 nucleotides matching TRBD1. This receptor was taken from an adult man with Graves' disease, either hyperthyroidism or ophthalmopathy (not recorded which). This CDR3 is CATSDFGTDNQPQHF. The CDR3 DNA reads TGTGCCACCAGTGATTTTGGGACAGATAATCAGCCCCAGCATTTT.